The 11 T cell receptor beta chains listed next were all sequenced from one sample in a study of blood T cell repertoires in COVID-19. The data were produced by immunoSEQ multiplex PCR, yet TCRdb's version contains in-frame clones alone and is incomplete. The sample has approximately 210,000 clones, roughly 90% seen once. Source material: peripheral blood. Receptor source: a woman aged 40 to 49 who had recovered from COVID-19.

The chain joins TRBV6-5 to TRBJ1-3; 7 bases are a match to TRBD1. CDR1 is MNHEY and CDR2 is SVGAGI in the germline V gene. This CDR3 is 13 amino acids long. Losses at the gene ends were 6 bases for V and 4 bases for J; bases not matched to a gene: 3. The CDR3 protein is CASRTGVGNTIYF. CDR3 in DNA: TGTGCCAGCAGAACAGGGGTAGGAAACACCATATATTTT.

This chain connects TRBV3-1 (or the pseudogene TRBV3-2) to TRBJ2-5; D is uncertain. Trimming left V 0 bases short and J 7 bases short, with 12 bases between. This CDR3 is 14 amino acids long. Germline CDR1 LGHDT, CDR2 YNNKEL (reference sequence). The CDR3 spells CASSQDTGQRTQYF. Here the CDR3 DNA reads TGTGCCAGCAGCCAAGATACCGGTCAACGGACCCAGTACTTC.

This sequence joins TRBV5-1 and TRBJ2-1, with 9 bases aligning to TRBD1. The length of the CDR3 is 14 residues. Germline CDR1 and CDR2: SGHRS and YFSETQ. V lost 0 bases and J lost 5; bases outside the gene matches: 0. This CDR3 is CASSLGTGDNEQFF. CDR3 DNA: TGCGCCAGCAGCTTGGGGACAGGGGACAATGAGCAGTTCTTC.

The chain combines TRBV12-5 with TRBJ2-7, with D hard to call. This CDR3 is built from 13 residues. The V end was cut by 0 bases, the J end by 5 bases, with 8 bases between. The germline V gene has CDR1 LGHNT and CDR2 FRNRAP. CDR3 sequence (DNA): TGTGCTAGTGGTTTGGTGAGTCTGGACGAGCAGTACTTC. Protein: CASGLVSLDEQYF.

In this sample, this clone turned up a few times. The chain employs TRBV11-2 and TRBJ2-7; 10 bases agree with TRBD2. The CDR3 sequence is 17 residues long. From germline, CDR1 is SGHAT and CDR2 FQNNGV. V gave up 1 base and J gave up 6 bases; unmatched junction bases: 12. CDR3 nucleotide sequence: TGTGCCAGCAGCTTAGGAGGGGGAGTAGCGGGAGGTACCGAGCAGTACTTC. It yields the protein CASSLGGGVAGGTEQYF.

The DNA of the CDR3 is TGTGCCAGCAGTCAGGCGAACTATGGCTACACCTTC. Translation gives CASSQANYGYTF. This chain uses TRBV27 with TRBJ1-2; no clear D gene. Deletions cut 5 bases from V and 2 bases from J, with 6 bases between. Germline lookup yields CDR1 MNHEY and CDR2 SMNVEV (reference sequence). CDR3 size: 12 residues.

V usage is TRBV6-5 and J usage is TRBJ2-7, with TRBD2 matching over 8 bases. The CDR3 loop spans 14 amino acids. From germline, CDR1 is MNHEY and CDR2 SVGAGI. V shed 5 bases and J 2 bases; nucleotides not matched to a gene: 5. CDR3 amino acids: CASSRSGRPYEQYF. CDR3 coding DNA: TGTGCCAGCAGTCGCAGCGGGAGACCCTACGAGCAGTACTTC.

This rearrangement joins TRBV3-1 (or the pseudogene TRBV3-2) to TRBJ1-2, with D perhaps matching TRBD1 (6 bases). V lost 3 bases to trimming and J lost 3 bases, with 8 bases between them. In germline, CDR1 is LGHDT, CDR2 YNNKEL (reference sequence). CDR3 length: 13 amino acids. CDR3 bases: TGTGCCAGCAGCCAGGGGACACACTATGGCTACACCTTC. It codes for CASSQGTHYGYTF.

The rearrangement joins TRBV6-5 to TRBJ2-5, with D possibly being TRBD2 (5 bases). Looked up from germline, CDR1 is MNHEY and CDR2 is SVGAGI. The CDR3 is made up of 14 amino acids. V was cut by 2 bases and J by 5 bases, with 12 bases left in between. In DNA, the CDR3 is TGTGCCAGCAGTTACCGCGGCGGGTTGGAGACCCAGTACTTC. This codes for CASSYRGGLETQYF.

J is TRBJ2-7 and V is TRBV5-6, with 10 positions matching TRBD1. This CDR3 has 13 amino acids. V lost 3 bases, J lost 6 bases, and 3 bases stayed unmatched. Germline V gene sequence: CDR1 SGHDT, CDR2 YYEEEE. DNA for the CDR3: TGTGCCAGCAGCTGGGACAGGGGAGGCGAGCAGTACTTC. Residues: CASSWDRGGEQYF.

This clone was counted a single time. The V gene is TRBV3-1 (or the pseudogene TRBV3-2), the J gene TRBJ2-5; 9 bases are a match to TRBD2. Germline-derived CDR1 and CDR2 are LGHDT and YNNKEL (reference sequence). The CDR3 length is 14 residues. V shed 5 bases, J shed 5 bases, and the junction held 6 bases outside the gene matches. In DNA, the CDR3 is TGTGCCAGCAGCTGGACTAGCGTGGTGGAGACCCAGTACTTC. This encodes CASSWTSVVETQYF.